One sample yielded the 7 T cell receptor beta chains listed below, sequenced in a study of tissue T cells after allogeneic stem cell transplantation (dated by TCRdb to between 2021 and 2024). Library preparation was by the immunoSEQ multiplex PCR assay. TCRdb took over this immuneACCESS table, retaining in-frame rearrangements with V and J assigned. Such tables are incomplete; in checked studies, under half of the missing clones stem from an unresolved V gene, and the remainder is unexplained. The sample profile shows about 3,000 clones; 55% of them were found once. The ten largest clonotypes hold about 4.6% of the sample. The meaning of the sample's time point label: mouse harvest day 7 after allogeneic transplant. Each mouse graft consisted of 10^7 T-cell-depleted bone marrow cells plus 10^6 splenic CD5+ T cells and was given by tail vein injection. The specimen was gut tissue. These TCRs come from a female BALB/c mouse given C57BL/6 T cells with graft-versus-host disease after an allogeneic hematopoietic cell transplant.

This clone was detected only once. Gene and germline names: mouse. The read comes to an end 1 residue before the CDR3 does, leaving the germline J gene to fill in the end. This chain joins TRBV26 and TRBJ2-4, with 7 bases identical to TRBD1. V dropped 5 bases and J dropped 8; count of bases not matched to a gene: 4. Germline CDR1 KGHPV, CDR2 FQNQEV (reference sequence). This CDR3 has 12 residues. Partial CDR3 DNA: TGTGCCAGCAGTAGACAGGGCGGCACCTTGTAC. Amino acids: CASSRQGGTLY. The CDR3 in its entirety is CASSRQGGTLYF.

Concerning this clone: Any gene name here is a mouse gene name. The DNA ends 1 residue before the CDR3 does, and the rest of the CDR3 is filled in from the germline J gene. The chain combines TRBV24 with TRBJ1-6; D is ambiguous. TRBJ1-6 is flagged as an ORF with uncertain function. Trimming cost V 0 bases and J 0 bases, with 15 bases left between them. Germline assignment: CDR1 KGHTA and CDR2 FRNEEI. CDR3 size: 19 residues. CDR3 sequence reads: CASSLYRAGSSSYNSPLYF. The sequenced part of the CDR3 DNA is TGTGCCAGCAGTCTGTATCGGGCAGGCTCTTCTTCCTATAATTCGCCCCTCTAC.

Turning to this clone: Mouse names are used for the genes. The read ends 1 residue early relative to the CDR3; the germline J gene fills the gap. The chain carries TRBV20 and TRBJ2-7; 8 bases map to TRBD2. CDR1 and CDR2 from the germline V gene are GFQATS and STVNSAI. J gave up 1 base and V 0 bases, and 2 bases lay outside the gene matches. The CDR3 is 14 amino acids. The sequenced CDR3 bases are TGTGGTGCTAGGGACTGGGGGGCATCCTATGAACAGTAC. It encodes CGARDWGASYEQY. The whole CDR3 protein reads CGARDWGASYEQYF.

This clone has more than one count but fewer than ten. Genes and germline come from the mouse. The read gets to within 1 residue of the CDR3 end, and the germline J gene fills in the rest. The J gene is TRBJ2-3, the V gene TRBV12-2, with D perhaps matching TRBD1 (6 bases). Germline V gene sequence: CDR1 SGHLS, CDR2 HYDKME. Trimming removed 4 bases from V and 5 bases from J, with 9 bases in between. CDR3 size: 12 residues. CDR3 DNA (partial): TGTGCCAGCTCCCCGGGACAAGAAACGCTGTAT. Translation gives CASSPGQETLY. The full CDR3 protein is CASSPGQETLYF.

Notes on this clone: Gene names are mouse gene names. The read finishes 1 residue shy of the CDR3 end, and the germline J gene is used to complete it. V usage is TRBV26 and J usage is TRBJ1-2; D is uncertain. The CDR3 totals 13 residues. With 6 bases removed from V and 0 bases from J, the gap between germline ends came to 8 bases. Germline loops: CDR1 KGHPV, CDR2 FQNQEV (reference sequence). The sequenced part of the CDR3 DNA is TGTGCCAGCAGGAAGACAACAAACTCCGACTACACC. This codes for CASRKTTNSDYT. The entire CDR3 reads CASRKTTNSDYTF.

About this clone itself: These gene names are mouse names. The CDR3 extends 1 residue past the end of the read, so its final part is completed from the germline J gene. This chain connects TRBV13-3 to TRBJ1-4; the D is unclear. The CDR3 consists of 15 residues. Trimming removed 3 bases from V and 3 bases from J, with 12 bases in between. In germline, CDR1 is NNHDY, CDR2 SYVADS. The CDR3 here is CASSGRGRPNERLFF. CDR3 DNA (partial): TGTGCCAGCAGTGGACGGGGAAGGCCCAACGAAAGATTATTT.

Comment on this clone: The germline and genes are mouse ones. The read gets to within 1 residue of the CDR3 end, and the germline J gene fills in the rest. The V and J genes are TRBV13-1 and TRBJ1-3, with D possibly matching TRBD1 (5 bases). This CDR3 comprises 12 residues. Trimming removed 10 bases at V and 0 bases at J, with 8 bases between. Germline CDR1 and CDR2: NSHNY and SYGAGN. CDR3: CAVRDSGNTLYF. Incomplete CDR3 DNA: TGTGCCGTCAGGGATTCTGGAAATACGCTCTAT.